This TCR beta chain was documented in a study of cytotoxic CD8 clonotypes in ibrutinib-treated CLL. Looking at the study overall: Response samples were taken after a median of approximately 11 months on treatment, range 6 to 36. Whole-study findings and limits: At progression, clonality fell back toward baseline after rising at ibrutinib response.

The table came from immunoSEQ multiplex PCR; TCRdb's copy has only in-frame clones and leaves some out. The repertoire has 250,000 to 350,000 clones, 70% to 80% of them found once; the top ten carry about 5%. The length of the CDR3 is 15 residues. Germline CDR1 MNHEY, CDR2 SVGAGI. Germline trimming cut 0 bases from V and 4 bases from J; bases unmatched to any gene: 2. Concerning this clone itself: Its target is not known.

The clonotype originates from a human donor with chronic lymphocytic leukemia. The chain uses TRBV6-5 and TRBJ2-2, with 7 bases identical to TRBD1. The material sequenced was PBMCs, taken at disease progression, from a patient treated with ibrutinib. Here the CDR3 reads CASSYSTGRTGELFF. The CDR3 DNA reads TGTGCCAGCAGTTACTCGACAGGGCGCACCGGGGAGCTGTTTTTT.